The rows below give T cell receptor beta chains drawn from one sample of a study of T cells in pancreatic ductal adenocarcinoma. Assay: immunoSEQ multiplex PCR; the TCRdb copy retains only in-frame clones and omits some. The sample consists of roughly 31,000 clones, approximately 94% of them appearing once. The sample comprised PBMCs. Receptors originate from a human donor with pancreatic ductal adenocarcinoma. Each CDR3 is given with its conserved first and last residue. A D gene is named only where the DNA matches it firmly.

j_call,cdr3_length,d_call,v_call,cdr3_aa
TRBJ1-2,13,-,TRBV28,CASSVLRTEGYTF
TRBJ1-2,14,-,TRBV7-2,CASSSPREGYGYTF
TRBJ1-1,13,-,TRBV29-1,CSVGDRGDTEAFF
TRBJ1-3,16,-,TRBV6-5,CASSYAIQGAGNTIYF
TRBJ2-5,14,TRBD1,TRBV28,CASRSPGGGETQYF
TRBJ1-4,14,-,TRBV4-2,CASSYGITNEKLFF
TRBJ1-1,15,-,TRBV6-5,CASSLTGRASTEAFF
TRBJ1-2,17,-,TRBV5-1,CASSKDSYSFSDYGYTF
TRBJ1-2,15,TRBD1,TRBV4-2,CASSQNPQGDYGYTF
TRBJ2-7,12,-,TRBV7-8,CASSQNTYEQYF
TRBJ1-1,13,-,TRBV4-3,CASSQATNTEAFF
TRBJ2-2,15,-,TRBV7-7,CASSPSRELTGELFF
TRBJ2-1,14,-,TRBV7-2,CASSLRFGYNEQFF
TRBJ1-3,15,-,TRBV7-7,CASSPSGGTGNTIYF
TRBJ1-2,16,TRBD1,TRBV4-1,CASSQGPGQGTYGYTF
TRBJ2-5,15,-,TRBV5-4,CASSSPAGTQETQYF
TRBJ2-7,13,-,TRBV27,CASSLFANYEQYF
TRBJ2-7,14,TRBD1,TRBV2,CASSVQGGNYEQYF
TRBJ1-2,14,TRBD1,TRBV19,CASSPTGVNYGYTF
TRBJ2-2,14,TRBD2,TRBV28,CASLTAGVTGELFF
TRBJ1-4,19,-,TRBV23-1,CASSQSSQNPPVPKEKLFF
TRBJ1-5,12,TRBD1,TRBV6-6,CASSTSTGSQHF
TRBJ2-1,16,-,TRBV19,CASTPVRGASYNEQFF
TRBJ1-1,16,-,TRBV21-1,CASSNYLATIRTEAFF
TRBJ1-3,15,TRBD1,TRBV18,CASSPPWDSGNTIYF
TRBJ2-1,13,-,TRBV29-1,CSAPGPAGNEQFF
TRBJ2-3,16,TRBD1,TRBV2,CASSESDRGRSNTQYF
TRBJ2-5,14,TRBD2,TRBV5-4,CASSSGLAQETQYF
TRBJ2-7,15,-,TRBV21-1,CASTHRLAGAYEQYF
TRBJ2-7,17,TRBD2,TRBV7-2,CASSLYPSGITTYEQYF
TRBJ2-7,15,TRBD2,TRBV7-2,CASSPSSGAPYEQYF
TRBJ1-2,15,-,TRBV5-8,CASSLRQGLNYGYTF
TRBJ2-3,15,-,TRBV9,CASSLSPSSTDTQYF
TRBJ2-5,12,-,TRBV30,CAWSVLFETQYF
TRBJ1-2,15,-,TRBV11-2,CASSLDRAAHLARTF
TRBJ2-3,15,TRBD2,TRBV19,CASSRLAGVTDTQYF
TRBJ1-5,16,-,TRBV27,CASSRTGTQSNQPQHF
TRBJ2-7,15,-,TRBV27,CASSLRSLLFYEQYF
TRBJ2-7,14,TRBD2,TRBV29-1,CSVRGEGASYEQYF
TRBJ1-1,14,-,TRBV27,CASSSRGWTTEAFF
TRBJ1-3,16,TRBD1,TRBV4-1,CASSRLGQASGNTIYF
TRBJ1-5,14,-,TRBV6-1,CASSGGGNAQPQHF
TRBJ2-7,15,TRBD2,TRBV7-8,CASSLVQLAGEEQYF
TRBJ1-3,13,TRBD1,TRBV7-2,CASSKGAVRTIYF
TRBJ2-7,15,-,TRBV18,CASSPSEGPSYEQYF
TRBJ2-3,16,-,TRBV4-3,CASSQDGSWGTDTQYF
TRBJ2-7,14,TRBD2,TRBV5-4,CASSLTAGEYEQYF
TRBJ2-3,16,-,TRBV18,CASSPPRVASLDTQYF
TRBJ2-7,13,TRBD2,TRBV7-9,CASSALAGAEQYF
TRBJ1-1,12,-,TRBV18,CASSTVNTEAFF
TRBJ1-2,16,-,TRBV15,CATSRDKYASNYGYTF